Below, 21 T cell receptor beta chains from the same sample are listed, as sequenced in a study of CXCR3-negative and CXCR3-positive naive CD8 T cells (dated by TCRdb to about 2019). General study outcomes and caveats: TRB CDR3s from CXCR3-positive naive cells showed higher hydrophobicity (lower Kidera factor 4), lower energy, and higher strength and volume indices than CXCR3-negative naive cells.

The antigens these receptors bind are not known. The run used a NextSeq 550. The Human TCR Profiling Kit (MiLaboratory) was used to make UMI-labeled 5' RACE TRB cDNA libraries. TCRdb reprocessed the reads, reporting each CDR3 protein sequence once and no DNA. The sample's own table lists approximately 96,000 distinct CDR3 sequences. Clones ranked in the top ten supply 1.1% of the sample. Sequenced material: naive CXCR3+ CD8+ T cells from blood. The intended sense of this specimen's cell subset or site label: CD45RO-CCR7+CD27+CD95- naive CD8+ T cells expressing CXCR3 (TNR3+). These receptors originate from a human donor in good health. Some clones in this sample may be carry-over from other donors' samples.

The rearrangement links TRBV7-9 to TRBJ1-2; checking the TCRdb D call of TRBD1 is not possible without DNA. The CDR3 has 15 residues. Germline values: CDR1 SEHNR, CDR2 FQNEAQ (reference sequence). The CDR3 here is CASSGPTEVKGGYTF.

The rearrangement links TRBV4-3 to TRBJ1-1. The CDR3 covers 18 residues. CDR1 and CDR2 (germline): LGHNA, YSLEER. CDR3 sequence: CASSQLRAGRVESTEAFF.

CDR3 region: CASSPSNDLYEQYF. The chain is built from TRBV7-9 and TRBJ2-7. The CDR3 contains 14 residues. Germline CDR1 and CDR2: SEHNR and FQNEAQ (reference sequence).

CDR3 residues: CASSSLSTTDTQYF. The rearrangement joins TRBV6-5 to TRBJ2-3; TCRdb's D gene call, TRBD2, goes unchecked for lack of DNA. Germline CDR1 reads MNHEY; CDR2 reads SVGAGI. The CDR3 has 14 residues.

The V and J genes are TRBV7-9 and TRBJ2-3; TCRdb outputs TRBD1, but without DNA this stays unchecked. The CDR3 extends over 16 amino acids. Germline V gives CDR1 SEHNR, CDR2 FQNEAQ (reference sequence). CDR3 region: CASSPRPGQSTDTQYF.

This rearrangement joins TRBV9 to TRBJ1-5. Per germline, CDR1 SGDLS and CDR2 YYNGEE. The CDR3 extends over 15 amino acids. Here the CDR3 reads CASSATSSGNQPQHF.

This chain uses TRBV19 with TRBJ1-1; TCRdb lists TRBD1, though no DNA is available to test this call. Germline-derived CDR1 and CDR2 are LNHDA and SQIVND (reference sequence). The CDR3 contains 13 residues. This CDR3 is CASKTGTITEAFF.

This chain uses TRBV12-3 or TRBV12-4 with TRBJ2-1. The CDR3 is 11 amino acids. This chain's CDR3 is CASSLYNEHFF.

The chain links TRBV12-3 or TRBV12-4 to TRBJ2-3; TCRdb lists TRBD2, though no DNA is available to test this call. The CDR3 extends over 16 amino acids. CDR3: CASSRDSVWIPDTQYF.

This CDR3 is CSVEDFSGANVLTF. The V gene is TRBV29-1, the J gene TRBJ2-6. The CDR3 spans 14 residues. Germline values: CDR1 SQVTM, CDR2 ANQGSEA.

The genes are TRBV29-1 and TRBJ2-1. In germline, CDR1 is SQVTM, CDR2 ANQGSEA. The CDR3 extends over 14 amino acids. CDR3 amino acids: CSIRLAGAYNEQFF.

The chain joins TRBV20-1 to TRBJ2-5; there is no DNA to check the TCRdb D call of TRBD2. CDR1 and CDR2 (germline): DFQATT, SNEGSKA (reference sequence). The CDR3 spans 16 residues. This CDR3 reads CSARRSGAGDQETQYF.

The CDR3: CASSILTGMNTEAFF. The chain recombines TRBV19 with TRBJ1-1; TCRdb indicates TRBD1, and absent DNA this call remains unverified. CDR1 LNHDA and CDR2 SQIVND come from the germline V gene (reference sequence). The CDR3 has 15 residues. The full variable domain, completed using reference TRBV19 and TRBJ1-1, is DGGITQSPKYLFRKEGQNVTLSCEQNLNHDAMYWYRQDPGQGLRLIYYSQIVNDFQKGDIAEGYSVSREKKESFPLTVTSAQKNPTAFYLCASSILTGMNTEAFFGQGTRLTVV.

The chain combines TRBV12-3 or TRBV12-4 with TRBJ2-5. The CDR3 covers 13 residues. The CDR3 loop is CASSINSQETQYF.

The rearrangement joins TRBV20-1 to TRBJ1-1. The CDR3 has 15 residues. The germline CDR1 and CDR2 sequences are DFQATT and SNEGSKA (reference sequence). This CDR3 is CSARDPGRGDTEAFF.

The rearrangement links TRBV9 to TRBJ1-5; TCRdb returns TRBD1, unconfirmable since there is no DNA. Germline V gene sequence: CDR1 SGDLS, CDR2 YYNGEE. This CDR3 is built from 16 residues. The CDR3 sequence: CASSVGDSKYNQPQHF.

The chain uses TRBV28 and TRBJ2-1; absent DNA, TCRdb's TRBD2 call cannot be checked. The CDR3 runs 16 residues. Germline-derived CDR1 and CDR2 are MDHEN and SYDVKM. The CDR3 reads CASSLISGRAWFEQFF.

The V gene is TRBV3-1, the J gene TRBJ1-2; with no DNA, the TCRdb D assignment of TRBD1 cannot be verified. CDR1 is LGHDT and CDR2 is YNNKEL in the germline V gene (reference sequence). CDR3 length: 16 amino acids. CDR3 loop: CASSPQTGIIFYGYTF.

V usage is TRBV20-1 and J usage is TRBJ2-2; the TRBD1 assignment by TCRdb is unverifiable without DNA. The germline gives CDR1 DFQATT, CDR2 SNEGSKA (reference sequence). The CDR3 contains 16 residues. CDR3 sequence reads: CSARWGRALNTGELFF.

The gene calls are TRBV20-1 and TRBJ2-7; as DNA is missing, the TRBD1 call by TCRdb cannot be tested. The CDR3 consists of 13 residues. Germline V CDR1 and CDR2: DFQATT, SNEGSKA (reference sequence). CDR3 protein: CSASPGSSYEQYF.

V gene TRBV6-2 or TRBV6-3 combines with J gene TRBJ2-3; the D gene TCRdb calls, TRBD2, cannot be checked with no DNA. Germline V gene sequence: CDR1 MNHEY, CDR2 SVGEGT. The CDR3 length is 16 residues. CDR3 sequence: CASSQPLDLAGDTQYF.